Listed here is a single TCR beta chain. This record belongs to a study of control samples from healthy donors and cancer patients. The assay was immunoSEQ multiplex PCR, and TCRdb's table has in-frame clones only and misses some. The sample has 150,000 to 200,000 clones, about 90% seen once. The V segment lost 1 base and the J segment 7 bases; nucleotides outside the gene matches: 12. The CDR3 totals 18 residues. Germline V gene sequence: CDR1 LGHNA, CDR2 YSLEER. V gene TRBV4-3 combines with J gene TRBJ2-2; 10 positions agree with TRBD2. The receptor was isolated from a man aged 25 to 40 in good health. The sequenced sample was blood. This chain's CDR3 is CASSQGGGTSGIGGELFF. CDR3 bases: TGCGCCAGCAGCCAAGGGGGAGGAACTAGCGGGATTGGCGGGGAGCTGTTTTTT.